These 9 T cell receptor beta chains came from one sample sequenced in a study of blood T cell repertoires in COVID-19. Method: immunoSEQ multiplex PCR; TCRdb's copy keeps in-frame clones and lacks some. The sample holds roughly 230,000 clones; 80% to 85% are singletons and the top ten take about 3%. The source material was PBMCs or T cells enriched from blood (not recorded which). The origin of the receptors is a man over 45 who had recovered from COVID-19.

V gene TRBV9 combines with J gene TRBJ2-5, with a tentative D call TRBD2 (6 bases). The length of the CDR3 is 13 residues. V lost 0 bases to trimming and J lost 7 bases, with 10 bases between them. Germline V gene sequence: CDR1 SGDLS, CDR2 YYNGEE. The CDR3 protein is CASSVERRGTQYF. The CDR3 DNA is TGTGCCAGCAGCGTAGAAAGGCGGGGGACCCAGTACTTC. The full variable domain, its missing parts supplied by reference TRBV9 and TRBJ2-5, is DSGVTQTPKHLITATGQRVTLRCSPRSGDLSVYWYQQSLDQGLQFLIQYYNGEERAKGNILERFSAQQFPDLHSELNLSSLELGDSALYFCASSVERRGTQYFGPGTRLLVL.

The chain is built from TRBV7-8 and TRBJ1-1, with D hard to call. CDR3 length equals 14 residues. Trimming removed 6 bases at V and 1 base at J, with 12 bases between. CDR1 SGHVS and CDR2 FQNEAQ come from the germline V gene. As DNA, the CDR3 is TGTGCCAGCAGAGAGGGTCGAAAGAACACTGAAGCTTTCTTT. It yields the protein CASREGRKNTEAFF.

This chain links TRBV2 with TRBJ2-2, with a tentative D call TRBD2 (5 bases). Trimming cost V 8 bases and J 6 bases, with 19 bases left between them. This CDR3 is built from 15 residues. Germline lookup yields CDR1 SNHLY and CDR2 FYNNEI. The CDR3 reads CASSPGFVRAGELFF. CDR3 nucleotide sequence: TGTGCCAGCTCGCCAGGATTCGTGCGGGCCGGGGAGCTGTTTTTT.

This chain links TRBV9 with TRBJ2-3; a weak D match, TRBD2 (5 bases). Trimming pared 0 bases from V and 0 bases from J, leaving 11 bases between. CDR3 size: 16 residues. Germline CDR1 SGDLS, CDR2 YYNGEE. The CDR3 loop is CASSVEGAVSTDTQYF. As DNA, the CDR3 is TGTGCCAGCAGCGTAGAGGGAGCGGTAAGCACAGATACGCAGTATTTT.

This rearrangement joins TRBV7-6 to TRBJ2-7; 12 bases agree with TRBD1. The V segment lost 5 bases and the J segment 3 bases; nucleotides outside the gene matches: 11. This CDR3 spans 17 amino acids. Germline lookup yields CDR1 SGHVS and CDR2 FNYEAQ. The DNA for the CDR3 is TGTGCCAGCAGCCGCGGGACAGGGGGCTTCAATTTCTACGAGCAGTACTTC. The encoded protein is CASSRGTGGFNFYEQYF.

This clone was found once. The CDR3 nucleotides are TGTGCCAGCAGCCCGACAGGGGATGGAAACACCATATATTTT. Translation: CASSPTGDGNTIYF. V gene TRBV3-1 (or the pseudogene TRBV3-2) combines with J gene TRBJ1-3; 8 positions match TRBD1. Germline V CDR1 and CDR2: LGHDT, YNNKEL (reference sequence). V lost 4 bases to trimming and J lost 3 bases; unmatched junction nucleotides: 2. The CDR3 has 14 amino acids.

The chain uses TRBV7-2 and TRBJ1-6, with D perhaps matching TRBD1 (6 bases). The V gene's germline CDR1 is SGHTA and CDR2 FQGNSA. V was shortened by 5 bases and J by 10 bases, with 18 bases between the two germline ends. This CDR3 comprises 15 residues. CDR3 in amino acids: CASSTRGGEWSPLHF. CDR3 bases: TGTGCCAGCAGCACGAGGGGGGGCGAGTGGTCACCCCTCCACTTT.

The chain uses TRBV12-5 and TRBJ2-3, with D possibly being TRBD2 (6 bases). The CDR3 runs 16 residues. Germline CDR1 reads LGHNT; CDR2 reads FRNRAP. The V gene lost 0 bases and the J gene lost 2 bases, with 12 bases spanning the gap. As DNA, the CDR3 is TGTGCTAGTGGTTTGGTACGTAGCGGATACACAGATACGCAGTATTTT. This encodes CASGLVRSGYTDTQYF.

The rearrangement joins TRBV9 to TRBJ2-5; 10 bases match TRBD2. V was clipped by 0 bases and J by 3 bases; unmatched bases: 2. CDR1 is SGDLS and CDR2 is YYNGEE in the germline V gene. The CDR3 has 15 residues. CDR3 protein: CASSVGTSGKETQYF. The CDR3 DNA follows: TGTGCCAGCAGCGTAGGGACTAGCGGAAAAGAGACCCAGTACTTC.